Detailed here is one TCR beta chain. Per the germline V gene, CDR1 is MNHNS and CDR2 is SASEGT. The V and J ends lost 1 base and 11 bases respectively, with 9 bases between them. The CDR3 loop spans 12 amino acids. Using its own MiXCR run on the 5' RACE reads, TCRdb lists one record per CDR3 protein. This sample yields 1.5 million to 2 million distinct CDR3 sequences, of which around 29% are seen a single time; roughly 0.3% belongs to the top ten. The data were obtained in a study of identical twins. The chain carries TRBV6-1 and TRBJ1-5; unclear D gene. The clonotype originates from a newborn girl in good health. The specimen was cord blood. The CDR3 region has the DNA TGTGCCAGCAGTGAAGTGCTTTTGGCCCAGCATTTT. This sequence encodes CASSEVLLAQHF.